The rows below give T cell receptor beta chains drawn from one sample of a study of blood T cells in healthy people across ages. TCRdb recomputed calls from the 5' RACE reads with MiXCR, one row per CDR3 protein. The profile shows fewer than 750,000 distinct CDR3 sequences, less than 60% of them singletons. The sample was blood. These receptors came from a man of 80 years or more in good health. The CDR3 runs from the conserved cysteine through the conserved F or W. A D gene is named only where the DNA matches it firmly. Part of the rows lack a size; the others show once, few, many or a class for expanded clones.

v_call	j_call	d_call	cdr3_length	clone_size	cdr3_aa	cdr3_nt
TRBV7-9	TRBJ1-6	TRBD1	17	.	CASSDHDAGGVGSPLHF	TGTGCCAGCAGCGACCATGATGCAGGGGGCGTTGGATCACCCCTCCACTTT
TRBV6-2/TRBV6-3	TRBJ2-1	.	14	.	CATIHARSYNEQFF	TGTGCCACCATACACGCCCGCTCCTACAATGAGCAGTTCTTC
TRBV29-1	TRBJ1-2	TRBD1	13	.	CSVGDRVGGGYTF	TGCAGCGTGGGGGACAGGGTTGGGGGCGGCTACACCTTC
TRBV7-8	TRBJ2-1	.	16	few	CASSLARTGRHNEQFF	TGTGCCAGCAGCTTAGCGCGCACAGGGAGGCACAATGAGCAGTTCTTC
TRBV15	TRBJ2-7	TRBD1	16	few	CATSTGWAGGRSEQYF	TGTGCCACCAGTACCGGCTGGGCAGGGGGAAGAAGCGAGCAGTACTTC
TRBV7-2	TRBJ2-5	.	13	.	CASNVLGSETQYF	TGTGCCAGCAACGTACTAGGGTCAGAGACCCAGTACTTC
TRBV15	TRBJ2-7	.	15	once	CATRKGVGEGSEQYF	TGTGCCACCAGAAAAGGAGTGGGAGAAGGCAGTGAGCAGTACTTC
TRBV20-1	TRBJ2-3	.	15	few	CSARARSRGTDTQYF	TGCAGTGCTAGAGCAAGGTCCCGGGGCACAGATACGCAGTATTTT
TRBV20-1	TRBJ1-2	TRBD1	14	.	CSARGTGKVYGYTF	TGCAGTGCTAGGGGGACAGGGAAGGTCTATGGCTACACCTTC
TRBV4-1	TRBJ1-1	.	13	.	CASSPVVNTEAFF	TGCGCCAGCAGCCCCGTCGTGAACACTGAAGCTTTCTTT
TRBV29-1	TRBJ2-7	TRBD2	13	few	CSVREGDSYEQYF	TGCAGCGTCCGGGAGGGGGACTCCTACGAGCAGTACTTC
TRBV20-1	TRBJ2-1	.	15	.	CSARARLGRGDEQFF	TGCAGTGCTAGGGCCCGGCTCGGGAGAGGCGATGAGCAGTTCTTC
TRBV7-2	TRBJ2-7	.	16	.	CASSSEPLRSSYEQYF	TGTGCCAGCAGCTCGGAGCCCCTTCGGAGCTCCTACGAGCAGTACTTC
TRBV7-9	TRBJ2-2	TRBD1	14	few	CASSETGDAGELFF	TGTGCCAGCAGCGAGACAGGGGACGCCGGGGAGCTGTTTTTT
TRBV29-1	TRBJ1-2	.	13	.	CSVVPDSNYGYTF	TGCAGCGTTGTCCCGGACAGTAACTATGGCTACACCTTC
TRBV4-3	TRBJ1-6	TRBD1	17	.	CASSQAPTGGSDSPLHF	TGCGCCAGCAGCCAAGCCCCCACAGGGGGTAGTGATTCACCCCTCCACTTT
TRBV20-1	TRBJ1-4	TRBD1	15	few	CSARGGKGAIEKLFF	TGCAGTGCCAGGGGCGGGAAGGGGGCGATTGAAAAACTGTTTTTT
TRBV29-1	TRBJ2-1	.	15	.	CSVVEQSGRYNEQFF	TGCAGCGTTGTAGAGCAGTCCGGGAGATACAATGAGCAGTTCTTC
TRBV20-1	TRBJ2-4	.	14	.	CSARVEYGKNIQYF	TGCAGTGCTAGAGTGGAATACGGCAAAAACATTCAGTACTTC
TRBV10-3	TRBJ2-3	.	13	many	CAMRGASTDTQYF	TGTGCCATGAGGGGGGCGAGCACAGATACGCAGTATTTT
TRBV12-3/TRBV12-4	TRBJ1-1	.	12	few	CASRTLQTEAFF	TGTGCCAGCAGGACCCTCCAAACTGAAGCTTTCTTT
TRBV5-1	TRBJ2-6	.	15	once	CASSSDRTGANVLTF	TGCGCCAGCAGCAGCGACCGTACTGGGGCCAACGTCCTGACTTTC
TRBV20-1	TRBJ2-5	.	11	few	CSAYRQETQYF	TGCAGTGCTTACAGGCAAGAGACCCAGTACTTC
TRBV20-1	TRBJ2-7	TRBD1	17	.	CSASVPRGRLASYEQYF	TGCAGTGCTAGTGTCCCAAGGGGGCGGTTAGCCTCCTACGAGCAGTACTTC
TRBV6-2/TRBV6-3	TRBJ2-7	.	14	.	CASSFRGISYEQYF	TGTGCCAGCAGTTTCAGGGGAATCTCCTACGAGCAGTACTTC
TRBV20-1	TRBJ2-1	TRBD2	16	.	CSAMRLGLATYNEQFF	TGCAGTGCTATGCGTCTCGGACTAGCGACCTACAATGAGCAGTTCTTC
TRBV7-2	TRBJ2-3	.	19	.	CASSLGPGTLLMGTDTQYF	TGTGCCAGCAGCTTAGGCCCGGGGACCCTTCTAATGGGAACAGATACGCAGTATTTT
TRBV12-3/TRBV12-4	TRBJ1-1	.	14	few	CASSLEILNTEAFF	TGTGCCAGCAGTCTCGAGATCCTGAACACTGAAGCTTTCTTT
TRBV2	TRBJ2-1	.	12	.	CASSERDNEQFF	TGTGCCAGCAGTGAACGTGACAATGAGCAGTTCTTC